These 31 T cell receptor beta chains were sequenced from one sample in a study of cytomegalovirus exposure and HLA in healthy donors. Researchers ran the PCR with 60 Vbeta and 13 Jbeta primers. Here immunoSEQ multiplex PCR was the method, and the copy in TCRdb shows in-frame clones only, minus some. Here the sample spans about 130,000 clones, roughly 83% being singletons. The specimen sequenced was PBMCs. These receptors came from a young man in good health and CMV-seronegative.

The V and J genes are TRBV9 and TRBJ2-7; 10 bases agree with TRBD2. The CDR3 has 14 residues. Germline CDR1 reads SGDLS; CDR2 reads YYNGEE. The CDR3 here is CASSVELAGHHSSV. CDR3 nucleotides: TGTGCCAGCAGCGTAGAACTAGCGGGGCACCACAGTAGCGTC.

The chain couples TRBV5-8 to TRBJ2-1, with D possibly being TRBD2 (5 bases). From germline, CDR1 is SGHTS and CDR2 YDEGEE. Trimming removed 3 bases at V and 7 bases at J, with 20 bases between. This CDR3 has 16 residues. In DNA, the CDR3 is TGTGCCAGCAGCTCTGTGAGGGAGATAGTTGAGAATGAGCAGTTCTTC. It codes for CASSSVREIVENEQFF. Full variable domain (remainder filled in from reference TRBV5-8 and TRBJ2-1): EAGVTQSPTHLIKTRGQQATLRCSPISGHTSVYWYQQALGLGLQFLLWYDEGEERNRGNFPPRFSGRQFPNYSSELNVNALELEDSALYLCASSSVREIVENEQFFGPGTRLTVL.

The chain carries TRBV18 and TRBJ2-1; TRBD2 aligns across 12 bases. V shed 5 bases, J shed 0 bases, and the junction held 8 bases outside the gene matches. The CDR3 spans 18 residues. Per germline, CDR1 KGHSH and CDR2 LQKENI. The CDR3 sequence: CASSTTGTSGRSYNEQFF. DNA for the CDR3: TGTGCCAGCTCAACTACCGGGACTAGCGGGCGCTCCTACAATGAGCAGTTCTTC.

In DNA, the CDR3 is TGCGCCAGCAGCTTGGGGGGACTAGCGTCCTACGAGCAGTACTTC. Translated, it gives CASSLGGLASYEQYF. V gene TRBV5-1 combines with J gene TRBJ2-7; 10 nucleotides align to TRBD2. Unmatched junction bases numbered 1, after V lost 0 bases and J lost 1 base. This CDR3 contains 15 residues. In germline, CDR1 is SGHRS, CDR2 YFSETQ.

This clone was seen only once. The chain couples TRBV11-2 to TRBJ2-7; the match to TRBD2 covers 8 bases. Germline CDR1 is SGHAT and CDR2 is FQNNGV. This CDR3 region has 15 residues. Germline trimming cut 3 bases from V and 1 base from J; bases unmatched to any gene: 5. CDR3 coding DNA: TGTGCCAGCAGCTTGAGCGGGAGAGAGTCCTACGAGCAGTACTTC. Protein sequence: CASSLSGRESYEQYF.

This rearrangement joins TRBV27 to TRBJ2-1; 12 bases are shared with TRBD2. V lost 2 bases, J lost 2 bases, and 13 bases stayed unmatched. CDR1 and CDR2 (germline): MNHEY, SMNVEV (reference sequence). The CDR3 runs to 20 residues. CDR3 in DNA: TGTGCCAGCAGTTTAGTTCCCCCCACCGGACTAGCGGGGACCTACAATGAGCAGTTCTTC. Translation gives CASSLVPPTGLAGTYNEQFF.

In this sample, this clone turned up once. The gene calls are TRBV6-1 and TRBJ1-2; D call uncertain. The germline V and J ends were trimmed by 6 bases and 7 bases, with 15 bases remaining between them. Germline V lookup: CDR1 MNHNS, CDR2 SASEGT. This CDR3 contains 13 residues. CDR3 sequence reads: CASSYLGGSGYTF. The CDR3, as DNA: TGTGCCAGCAGCTACCTCGGAGGGAGTGGCTACACCTTC.

The CDR3 DNA follows: TGTGCCAGTAGCCACAAACCAACTAATGAAAAACTGTTTTTT. This encodes CASSHKPTNEKLFF. The chain recombines TRBV19 with TRBJ1-4; no clear D gene. CDR3 length equals 14 residues. V lost 6 bases and J 0 bases, leaving 8 bases between the germline ends. In germline, CDR1 is LNHDA, CDR2 SQIVND (reference sequence).

As DNA, the CDR3 is TGCGCCAGCAGCCTGACAGGGGGCTGCGAGCAGTACGTC. Translation: CASSLTGGCEQYV. The chain couples TRBV5-1 to TRBJ2-7, with 10 bases matching TRBD1. The CDR3 contains 13 residues. With V trimmed by 4 bases and J by 6 bases, 4 bases remained unmatched. Germline assignment: CDR1 SGHRS and CDR2 YFSETQ.

Regarding this clone: A read error may account for a junction end that differs from germline. The V gene is TRBV5-1, the J gene TRBJ2-3; 7 bases are a match to TRBD1. The CDR3 loop spans 16 amino acids. Germline assignment: CDR1 SGHRS and CDR2 YFSETQ. The CDR3 is CASSLALTGLADTQYF. CDR3 DNA sequence: TGCGCCAGCAGCTTGGCCCTGACAGGGTTGGCAGATACGCAATATTTT.

The chain employs TRBV18 and TRBJ1-2, with D maybe TRBD1 (6 bases). In germline, CDR1 is KGHSH, CDR2 LQKENI. The CDR3 covers 14 residues. Trimming cost V 2 bases and J 3 bases, with 10 bases left between them. The DNA of the CDR3 is TGTGCCAGCTCACCAGGGGGCGCGCACTATGGCTACACCTTC. It specifies CASSPGGAHYGYTF.

This clone has a single count. The V call is TRBV5-4, the J call TRBJ2-2; 12 bases match TRBD2. The CDR3 is 16 amino acids. Germline assignment: CDR1 SGHNT and CDR2 YYREEE (reference sequence). The V segment lost 4 bases and the J segment 8 bases; nucleotides outside the gene matches: 9. The CDR3: CASSPGLAGSVGELFF. CDR3 DNA: TGTGCCAGCAGCCCCGGACTAGCGGGATCAGTAGGGGAGCTGTTTTTT.

The gene calls are TRBV5-1 and TRBJ2-2; 7 nucleotides match TRBD2. CDR1 SGHRS and CDR2 YFSETQ come from the germline V gene. The J segment lost 6 bases and the V segment lost 6 bases, leaving 14 bases of the junction unmatched. CDR3 length: 16 residues. The CDR3 sequence is CASKRFGREGAGELFF. For the CDR3, the DNA is TGCGCCAGCAAAAGGTTCGGCAGGGAGGGAGCCGGGGAGCTGTTTTTT.

This clone was found once. The chain combines TRBV28 with TRBJ1-1; D possibly corresponds to TRBD1 (5 bases). CDR3 length: 15 amino acids. Looked up from germline, CDR1 is MDHEN and CDR2 is SYDVKM. CDR3 in DNA: TGTGCGATCAGTACCACGCAGGGTCGGGACACTGAAGCTTTCTTT. This codes for CAISTTQGRDTEAFF.

This clone appeared once. The V call is TRBV2, the J call TRBJ1-2, with TRBD1 matching over 8 bases. The ends lost 1 base at V and 5 bases at J; junction bases unmatched: 3. The CDR3 loop spans 14 amino acids. Per the germline V gene, CDR1 is SNHLY and CDR2 is FYNNEI. The CDR3 region is CASSEGGQGYGYTF. CDR3 in DNA: TGTGCCAGCAGTGAAGGCGGACAGGGTTATGGCTACACCTTC.

This rearrangement joins TRBV15 to TRBJ2-3, with 10 positions matching TRBD1. Trimming removed 1 base from V and 5 bases from J; junction bases left unmatched: 9. The CDR3 contains 17 residues. Germline V gene lookup returns CDR1 LNHNV and CDR2 YYDKDF (reference sequence). The CDR3 nucleotides read TGTGCCACCAGCAGAGTAGGACAGGGGGGAGAAGAAGATACGCAGTATTTT. It codes for CATSRVGQGGEEDTQYF.

This CDR3 reads CASSSTGGGEKLFF. The CDR3 nucleotides are TGTGCCAGCTCATCGACAGGGGGTGGAGAAAAACTGTTTTTT. The chain combines TRBV18 with TRBJ1-4; 9 bases map to TRBD1. This CDR3 region has 14 residues. The J segment lost 8 bases and the V segment lost 5 bases, leaving 6 bases of the junction unmatched. Per germline, CDR1 KGHSH and CDR2 LQKENI.

V and J are TRBV28 and TRBJ1-1; tentative D call: TRBD1 (6 bases). The CDR3 has 16 residues. V lost 5 bases and J lost 1, with 17 bases in between. Germline assignment: CDR1 MDHEN and CDR2 SYDVKM. The CDR3 DNA follows: TGTGCCAGCAGTCCCCCGGGGAGCAGGGGGAACACTGAAGCTTTCTTT. Amino acid sequence: CASSPPGSRGNTEAFF.

The count of this clone is one. V and J are TRBV30 and TRBJ2-1; TRBD1 matches at 7 bases. From germline, CDR1 is GTSNPN and CDR2 SVGIG (reference sequence). The CDR3 loop spans 12 amino acids. The trim removed 3 bases at V and 9 bases at J, leaving 5 bases unmatched. In DNA form, the CDR3 reads TGTGCCTGGAGGAGGGGGCAGGGTGAGCAGTTCTTC. Its translation is CAWRRGQGEQFF.

V usage is TRBV2 and J usage is TRBJ2-1, with 10 bases aligning to TRBD2. The V and J ends lost 7 bases and 8 bases, in that order; junction bases with no gene match: 14. The CDR3 covers 16 residues. The germline CDR1 and CDR2 sequences are SNHLY and FYNNEI. CDR3 nucleotides: TGTGCCAGCAAAGGGCGGTCAGCGGGAGGGTTCGATGAGCAGTTCTTC. The encoded protein is CASKGRSAGGFDEQFF.

The chain employs TRBV9 and TRBJ2-3; 9 nucleotides align to TRBD2. There are 16 residues in the CDR3. V lost 0 bases and J lost 4; bases outside the gene matches: 6. CDR1 is SGDLS and CDR2 is YYNGEE in the germline V gene. The CDR3 sequence is CASSVGAGGPSDTQYF. CDR3 coding DNA: TGTGCCAGCAGCGTAGGGGCGGGAGGGCCCTCAGATACGCAGTATTTT.

The chain uses TRBV7-3 and TRBJ1-1; maybe TRBD1 (5 bases). The CDR3 runs 13 residues. Germline CDR1 SGHTA, CDR2 FQGTGA. V was trimmed by 4 bases and J by 6 bases, leaving 12 bases between them. In DNA form, the CDR3 reads TGTGCCAGCAGCTGGGGCGGGGGGGCTGAAGCTTTCTTT. Protein: CASSWGGGAEAFF.

This clone was seen only once. The rearrangement uses TRBV13 and TRBJ2-3, with D possibly TRBD2 on 6 matching bases. CDR3 size: 14 residues. V gave up 5 bases and J gave up 4 bases, with 13 bases separating them. Germline V lookup: CDR1 PRHDT, CDR2 FYEKMQ (reference sequence). CDR3 bases: TGTGCCAGCAGCCGGACTAATTCGGCAGATACGCAGTATTTT. Translating gives CASSRTNSADTQYF.

This rearrangement joins TRBV9 to TRBJ2-7; 8 bases map to TRBD1. Germline trimming cut 0 bases from V and 0 bases from J; bases unmatched to any gene: 5. The CDR3 is 16 amino acids. Germline V CDR1 and CDR2: SGDLS, YYNGEE. The CDR3 coding sequence is TGTGCCAGCAGCGTAGACGCCGGGACAGGCTCCTACGAGCAGTACTTC. Translated: CASSVDAGTGSYEQYF.

This chain links TRBV7-9 with TRBJ1-5, with TRBD1 matching 8 bases. The CDR3 loop spans 15 amino acids. Losses at the gene ends were 5 bases for V and 5 bases for J; bases not matched to a gene: 8. Germline V gene sequence: CDR1 SEHNR, CDR2 FQNEAQ (reference sequence). CDR3 loop: CASSPPQGEDQPQHF. In DNA, the CDR3 is TGTGCCAGCAGCCCGCCACAGGGGGAAGATCAGCCCCAGCATTTT.

This clone was seen only once. The rearrangement joins TRBV19 to TRBJ2-7; 7 bases fit TRBD2. Unmatched junction bases numbered 6, after V lost 4 bases and J lost 6 bases. The CDR3 is made up of 13 amino acids. Germline V gene sequence: CDR1 LNHDA, CDR2 SQIVND (reference sequence). CDR3 nucleotides: TGTGCCAGTAGTAGTACGGGAGGTGGCGAGCAGTACTTC. Encoded protein: CASSSTGGGEQYF.

The chain combines TRBV6-1 with TRBJ2-3; the match to TRBD1 covers 10 bases. This CDR3 has 14 residues. Trimming removed 7 bases from V and 3 bases from J; junction bases left unmatched: 4. Germline CDR1 reads MNHNS; CDR2 reads SASEGT. The CDR3 here is CASIRDRGTDTQYF. As DNA, the CDR3 is TGTGCCAGCATCCGGGACAGGGGAACAGATACGCAGTATTTT.

This chain joins TRBV30 and TRBJ1-5, with D unclear. Trimming pared 4 bases from V and 15 bases from J, leaving 22 bases between. This CDR3 contains 13 residues. Per germline, CDR1 GTSNPN and CDR2 SVGIG (reference sequence). The CDR3, as DNA: TGTGCCTGGACCCATGTACATAAGGGAGTAAGGCATTTT. Its protein is CAWTHVHKGVRHF.

This chain's CDR3 is CASSRGVYEQYV. The DNA of the CDR3 is TGTGCCAGCTCCCGGGGGGTCTACGAGCAGTACGTC. The V call is TRBV2, the J call TRBJ2-7; 7 bases line up with TRBD2. This CDR3 has 12 amino acids. Germline V CDR1 and CDR2: SNHLY, FYNNEI. Unmatched junction bases numbered 4, after V lost 8 bases and J lost 3 bases.

The CDR3 bases are TGTGCCATCAGTGGGGGGACCGGGAGAGAGACCCAGTACTTC. Translated: CAISGGTGRETQYF. The V gene is TRBV10-3, the J gene TRBJ2-5; tentatively, D is TRBD2 (6 bases). The CDR3 sequence is 14 residues long. Trimming pared 4 bases from V and 4 bases from J, leaving 13 bases between. The germline V gene encodes CDR1 ENHRY and CDR2 SYGVKD.

The chain joins TRBV2 to TRBJ1-4; 7 nucleotides align to TRBD1. The CDR3 runs 14 residues. Germline V gene data show CDR1 as SNHLY and CDR2 as FYNNEI. With V trimmed by 3 bases and J by 10 bases, 8 bases remained unmatched. Here the CDR3 DNA reads TGTGCCAGCAGTGAGGAGCAGGGGGGAGGAAAACTGTTTTTT. Residues: CASSEEQGGGKLFF. Supplemented by reference TRBV2 and TRBJ1-4, the full variable domain reads EPEVTQTPSHQVTQMGQEVILRCVPISNHLYFYWYRQILGQKVEFLVSFYNNEISEKSEIFDDQFSVERPDGSNFTLKIRSTKLEDSAMYFCASSEEQGGGKLFFGSGTQLSVL.